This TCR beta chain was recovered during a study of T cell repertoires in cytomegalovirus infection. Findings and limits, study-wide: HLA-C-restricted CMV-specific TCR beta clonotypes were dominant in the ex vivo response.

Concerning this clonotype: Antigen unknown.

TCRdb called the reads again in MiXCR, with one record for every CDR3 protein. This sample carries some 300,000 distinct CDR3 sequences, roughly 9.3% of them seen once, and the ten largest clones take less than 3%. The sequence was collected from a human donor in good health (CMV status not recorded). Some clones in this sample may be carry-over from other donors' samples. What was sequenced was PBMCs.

CDR3: CASDWGGSNSPLHF. In DNA form, the CDR3 reads TGTGCCAGCGACTGGGGGGGGTCTAATTCACCCCTCCACTTT. This chain links TRBV6-6 with TRBJ1-6, with D tentatively TRBD1 (5 bases). CDR3 length: 14 amino acids. Trimming removed 8 bases at V and 6 bases at J, with 14 bases between. Per germline, CDR1 MNHNY and CDR2 SVGAGI (reference sequence).